Presented here are 17 T cell receptor beta chains from one specimen sequenced in a study of early T cells in non-severe SARS-CoV-2 infection (dated by TCRdb to the early 2020s). Receptor libraries were prepared by 5' RACE. Sequencing instrument: NextSeq 500. TCRdb itself trimmed the public reads at Q25 with fastp, ran MiXCR and retained productive beta chains. CDR3 protein sequences are deduplicated, and each keeps its most common genes and DNA. Present in this sample are about 70,000 distinct CDR3 sequences, around 15% of which were seen just once. The biggest ten clones account for nearly 4% of the sample. The specimen was whole blood, collected at baseline. The receptors were gathered from an adult who was a healthcare worker with PCR-confirmed SARS-CoV-2 infection or an uninfected control (not recorded which).

There are a few counts of this clonotype. The V and J genes are TRBV5-4 and TRBJ2-7; D may correspond to TRBD1 or TRBD2 (5 bases each). CDR3 length: 15 amino acids. The ends were cut back, 4 bases at V and 2 bases at J, with 16 bases in the middle. Germline values: CDR1 SGHNT, CDR2 YYREEE (reference sequence). The CDR3 bases are TGTGCCAGCAGCCAACAGACACGAGGGGCCTACGAGCAGTACTTC. Residues: CASSQQTRGAYEQYF. Based on the CDR3 plus reference TRBV5-4 and TRBJ2-7, the full variable domain is ETGVTQSPTHLIKTRGQQVTLRCSSQSGHNTVSWYQQALGQGPQFIFQYYREEENGRGNFPPRFSGLQFPNYSSELNVNALELDDSALYLCASSQQTRGAYEQYFGPGTRLTVT.

The table lists this clonotype with a few counts. V usage is TRBV20-1 and J usage is TRBJ1-1, with D possibly being TRBD1 (5 bases). CDR1 and CDR2 (germline): DFQATT, SNEGSKA (reference sequence). There are 12 residues in the CDR3. V shed 2 bases and J shed 4 bases, with 8 bases lying between them. For the CDR3, the DNA is TGCAGTGCTAGACAGGGCCGCACTGAAGCTTTCTTT. This sequence encodes CSARQGRTEAFF.

The chain carries TRBV5-1 and TRBJ2-5; 8 positions agree with TRBD1. The ends lost 0 bases at V and 3 bases at J; junction bases unmatched: 7. This CDR3 spans 16 amino acids. Germline V CDR1 and CDR2: SGHRS, YFSETQ. CDR3 region: CASSLGTGTAEETQYF. Written as DNA, the CDR3 is TGCGCCAGCAGCTTGGGGACAGGGACAGCCGAAGAGACCCAGTACTTC.

To note about this clonotype: Germline and junction disagree at one end, which may indicate a read error. V gene TRBV19 combines with J gene TRBJ2-7; perhaps D is TRBD1 or TRBD2 (5 bases each). The CDR3 contains 15 residues. Per the germline V gene, CDR1 is LNHDA and CDR2 is SQIVND (reference sequence). The CDR3 DNA reads TGTGCCAATAGTATCTCTTCCGGGACCGCCTACGAGCAGTACTTC. This sequence encodes CANSISSGTAYEQYF.

This clonotype was seen a few times. The CDR3 region is CASRFSGRAVYNEQFF. The CDR3 coding sequence is TGTGCAAGTCGCTTTAGCGGGAGGGCCGTCTACAATGAGCAGTTCTTC. The J gene is TRBJ2-1, the V gene TRBV12-2; TRBD2 reflects the table's D call only, with no check against the DNA. TRBV12-2 is classified as a pseudogene. CDR3 length: 16 residues.

In this sample, this clonotype turned up a few times. CDR3 residues: CASRFNYGYTF. Written as DNA, the CDR3 is TGTGCCAGCAGGTTTAACTATGGCTACACCTTC. V gene TRBV25-1 combines with J gene TRBJ1-2; D ambiguous. The CDR3 spans 11 residues. V shed 6 bases and J shed 1 base, with 3 bases lying between them. Per germline, CDR1 MGHDK and CDR2 SYGVNS.

The J gene is TRBJ1-1, the V gene TRBV4-1, with 9 bases that match TRBD1. The ends lost 3 bases at V and 1 base at J; junction bases unmatched: 3. CDR3 length: 15 amino acids. Per the germline V gene, CDR1 is MGHRA and CDR2 is YSYEKL. The CDR3 nucleotides are TGCGCCAGCAGCCATACAGGGGGCAGGAACACTGAAGCTTTCTTT. This gives the protein CASSHTGGRNTEAFF.

The chain has TRBV20-1 and TRBJ2-7; 10 positions agree with TRBD2. The CDR3 length is 15 residues. Germline V CDR1 and CDR2: DFQATT, SNEGSKA (reference sequence). The ends lost 2 bases at V and 9 bases at J; junction bases unmatched: 13. The CDR3 DNA is TGCAGTGCTAGAAGGTCTAGCGGGAGTAGGTTAGCGCAGTACTTC. Encoded protein: CSARRSSGSRLAQYF.

Comment on this clonotype: Its ends do not fully match the called genes, so a read error is possible. This chain joins TRBV20-1 and TRBJ2-7; a weak D match, TRBD2 (6 bases). Per the germline V gene, CDR1 is DFQATT and CDR2 is SNEGSKA (reference sequence). This CDR3 spans 12 amino acids. CDR3 sequence reads: CSASGRNYEQHF. The CDR3 DNA sequence: TGCAGTGCTAGCGGGAGAAATTACGAGCAGCACTTC.

In its sample, this clonotype was seen a few times. CDR3 amino acids: CSAIRGRRDSPLHF. As DNA, the CDR3 is TGCAGTGCTATCCGGGGACGCAGGGATTCACCCCTCCACTTT. V and J are TRBV20-1 and TRBJ1-6; tentatively, D is TRBD1 (5 bases). The CDR3 spans 14 residues. Trimming shortened V by 4 bases and J by 8 bases, and 15 bases separated the two germline ends. CDR1 and CDR2 from the germline V gene are DFQATT and SNEGSKA (reference sequence).

This clonotype has just a few counts. This sequence joins TRBV5-1 and TRBJ1-2; a possible D gene is TRBD1 (5 bases). CDR3 length: 14 amino acids. Trimming pared 0 bases from V and 4 bases from J, leaving 10 bases between. CDR1 is SGHRS, CDR2 YFSETQ, per germline. The CDR3 region is CASSLAGTFYGYTF. CDR3 DNA: TGCGCCAGCAGCTTGGCTGGGACCTTCTATGGCTACACCTTC.

This clonotype was seen more than once but under ten times. The chain is built from TRBV2 and TRBJ2-1; 7 bases line up with TRBD1. CDR1 is SNHLY and CDR2 is FYNNEI in the germline V gene. The CDR3 runs 15 residues. V shed 1 base and J 0 bases; nucleotides not matched to a gene: 0. The CDR3 DNA follows: TGTGCCAGCAGTGAAGGACAGGGCTCCTACAATGAGCAGTTCTTC. It specifies CASSEGQGSYNEQFF.

This sequence joins TRBV10-3 and TRBJ1-1; perhaps TRBD1 as D (5 bases). The germline gives CDR1 ENHRY, CDR2 SYGVKD. The length of the CDR3 is 14 residues. Between the trimmed V and J ends, which lost 6 bases and 5 bases, there was a span of 16 bases. CDR3 coding DNA: TGTGCCATCAGAGGGACCGCGGGAGGGACTGAAGCTTTCTTT. Its translation: CAIRGTAGGTEAFF.

This sequence joins TRBV20-1 and TRBJ2-2, with D tentatively TRBD1 (5 bases). The CDR3 has 16 amino acids. CDR1 DFQATT and CDR2 SNEGSKA come from the germline V gene (reference sequence). The germline V and J ends were trimmed by 0 bases and 6 bases, with 17 bases remaining between them. The CDR3 DNA reads as TGCAGTGCTAGAGATGCAGGCAGGGTGTATGCCGGGGAGCTGTTTTTT. Amino acids: CSARDAGRVYAGELFF.

This clonotype occurred a few times. The chain couples TRBV6-5 to TRBJ2-7, with a tentative D call TRBD1 (6 bases). V was clipped by 7 bases and J by 5 bases, with 18 bases between them. Germline loops: CDR1 MNHEY, CDR2 SVGAGI. The CDR3 extends over 14 amino acids. CDR3 DNA sequence: TGTGCCAGCATGGACAGAGTTACACTCCACGAGCAGTACTTC. Translating it yields CASMDRVTLHEQYF.

This rearrangement joins TRBV7-2 to TRBJ2-5; no clear D. The germline gives CDR1 SGHTA, CDR2 FQGNSA. CDR3 length equals 13 residues. Trimming stripped 4 bases from V and 5 bases from J, with 11 bases between. The CDR3 region is CASSSGRTETQYF. In DNA, the CDR3 is TGTGCCAGCAGCTCAGGCCGAACGGAGACCCAGTACTTC.

This clonotype showed up just a few times. This chain uses TRBV18 with TRBJ2-3, with D perhaps TRBD2 (6 bases). The CDR3 is 16 amino acids. Germline V CDR1 and CDR2: KGHSH, LQKENI. V lost 3 bases to trimming and J lost 5 bases, with 18 bases between them. For the CDR3, the DNA is TGTGCCAGCTCACCTATTAGGGGAGGCGCGGGAGATACGCAGTATTTT. It encodes CASSPIRGGAGDTQYF.